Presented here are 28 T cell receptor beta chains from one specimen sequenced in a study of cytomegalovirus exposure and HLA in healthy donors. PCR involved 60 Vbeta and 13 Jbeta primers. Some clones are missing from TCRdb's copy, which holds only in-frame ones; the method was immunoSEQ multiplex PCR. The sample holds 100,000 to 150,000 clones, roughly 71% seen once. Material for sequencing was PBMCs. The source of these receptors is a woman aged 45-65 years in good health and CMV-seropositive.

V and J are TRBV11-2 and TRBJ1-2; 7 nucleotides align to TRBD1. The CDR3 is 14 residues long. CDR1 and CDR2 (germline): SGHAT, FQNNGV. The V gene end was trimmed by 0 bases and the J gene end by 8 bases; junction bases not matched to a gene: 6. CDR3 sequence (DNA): TGTGCCAGCAGCTTAGAACAGGGGCGAGAAGGCTACACCTTC. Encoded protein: CASSLEQGREGYTF.

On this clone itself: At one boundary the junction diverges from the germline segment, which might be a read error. Here the CDR3 DNA reads TGTGCCAGCAGCTTAGATCGCGCCTCCCACGAGCAGTACTTC. Its translation: CASSLDRASHEQYF. This rearrangement joins TRBV7-9 to TRBJ2-7, with D unresolved. Germline-derived CDR1 and CDR2 are SEHNR and FQNEAQ (reference sequence). The length of the CDR3 is 14 residues.

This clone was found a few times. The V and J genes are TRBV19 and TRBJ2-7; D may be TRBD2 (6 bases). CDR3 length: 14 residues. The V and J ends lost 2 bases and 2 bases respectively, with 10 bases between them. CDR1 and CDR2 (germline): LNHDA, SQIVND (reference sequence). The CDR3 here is CASSIYRGAYEQYF. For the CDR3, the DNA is TGTGCCAGTAGTATATACCGCGGGGCCTACGAGCAGTACTTC.

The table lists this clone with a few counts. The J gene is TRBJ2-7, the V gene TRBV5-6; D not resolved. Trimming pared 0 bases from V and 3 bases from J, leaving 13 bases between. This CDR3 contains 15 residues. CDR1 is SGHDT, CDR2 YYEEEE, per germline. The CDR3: CASSLGLATNYEQYF. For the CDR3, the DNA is TGTGCCAGCAGCTTGGGATTGGCCACTAACTACGAGCAGTACTTC.

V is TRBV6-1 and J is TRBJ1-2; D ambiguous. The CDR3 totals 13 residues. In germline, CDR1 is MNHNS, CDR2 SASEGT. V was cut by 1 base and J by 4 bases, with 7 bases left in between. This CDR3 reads CASSEVQTYGYTF. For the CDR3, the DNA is TGTGCCAGCAGTGAAGTACAGACCTATGGCTACACCTTC.

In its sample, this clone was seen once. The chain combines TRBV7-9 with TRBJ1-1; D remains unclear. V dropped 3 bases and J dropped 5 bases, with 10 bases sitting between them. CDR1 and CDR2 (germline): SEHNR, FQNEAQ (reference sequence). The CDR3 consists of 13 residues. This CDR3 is CASSLQEGTEAFF. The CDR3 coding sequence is TGTGCCAGCAGCTTGCAGGAAGGAACTGAAGCTTTCTTT.

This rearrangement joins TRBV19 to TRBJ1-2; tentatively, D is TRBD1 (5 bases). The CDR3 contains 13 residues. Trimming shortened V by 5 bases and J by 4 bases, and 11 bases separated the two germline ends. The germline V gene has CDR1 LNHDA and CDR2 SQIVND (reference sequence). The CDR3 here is CASSGQGSYGYTF. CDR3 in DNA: TGTGCCAGTAGTGGTCAGGGATCCTATGGCTACACCTTC.

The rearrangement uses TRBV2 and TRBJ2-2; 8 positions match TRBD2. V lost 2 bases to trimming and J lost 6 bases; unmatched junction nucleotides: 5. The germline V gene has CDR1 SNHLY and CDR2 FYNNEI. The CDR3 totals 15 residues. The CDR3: CASSENGGAAGELFF. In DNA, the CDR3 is TGTGCCAGCAGTGAAAACGGGGGGGCGGCCGGGGAGCTGTTTTTT.

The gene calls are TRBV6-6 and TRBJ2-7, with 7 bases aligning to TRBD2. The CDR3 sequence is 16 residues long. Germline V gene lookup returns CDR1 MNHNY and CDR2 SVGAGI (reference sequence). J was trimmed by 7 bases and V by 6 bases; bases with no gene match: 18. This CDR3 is CASRDKAGPGRGEQYF. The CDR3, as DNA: TGTGCCAGCAGAGACAAAGCGGGGCCAGGACGTGGGGAGCAGTACTTC.

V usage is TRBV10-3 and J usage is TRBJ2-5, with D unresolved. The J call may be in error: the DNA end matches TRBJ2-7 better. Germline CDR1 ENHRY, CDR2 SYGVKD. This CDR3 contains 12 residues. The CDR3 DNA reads TGTGCCATCAGTTCAGGAGACTACGAGCAGTACTTC. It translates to CAISSGDYEQYF.

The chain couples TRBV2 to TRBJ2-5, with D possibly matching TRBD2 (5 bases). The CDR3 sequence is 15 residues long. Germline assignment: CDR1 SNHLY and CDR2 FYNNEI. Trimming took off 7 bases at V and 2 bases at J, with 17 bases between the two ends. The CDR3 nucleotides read TGTGCCAGCAACAGAAGAGGAGGAGGACAAGAGACCCAGTACTTC. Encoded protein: CASNRRGGGQETQYF.

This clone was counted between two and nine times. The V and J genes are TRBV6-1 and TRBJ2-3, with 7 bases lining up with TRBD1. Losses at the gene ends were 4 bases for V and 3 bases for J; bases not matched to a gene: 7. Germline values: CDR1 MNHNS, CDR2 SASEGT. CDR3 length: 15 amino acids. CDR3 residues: CASSGQGLGTDTQYF. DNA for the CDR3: TGTGCCAGCAGTGGACAGGGATTGGGAACAGATACGCAGTATTTT.

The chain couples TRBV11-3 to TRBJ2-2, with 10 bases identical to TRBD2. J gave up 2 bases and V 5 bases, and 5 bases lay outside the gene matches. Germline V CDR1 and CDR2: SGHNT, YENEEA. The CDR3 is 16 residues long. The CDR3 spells CASSRSGGGNTGELFF. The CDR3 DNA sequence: TGTGCCAGCAGCCGAAGCGGGGGGGGTAACACCGGGGAGCTGTTTTTT. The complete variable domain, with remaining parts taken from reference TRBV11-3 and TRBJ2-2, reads EAGVVQSPRYKIIEKKQPVAFWCNPISGHNTLYWYLQNLGQGPELLIRYENEEAVDDSQLPKDRFSAERLKGVDSTLKIQPAELGDSAVYLCASSRSGGGNTGELFFGEGSRLTVL.

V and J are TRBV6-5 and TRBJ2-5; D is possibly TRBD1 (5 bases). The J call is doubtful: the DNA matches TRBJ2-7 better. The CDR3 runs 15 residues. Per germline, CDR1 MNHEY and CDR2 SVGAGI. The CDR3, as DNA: TGTGCCAGCAGTTACTCGAATGGGGCCTACTACGAGCAGTACTTC. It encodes CASSYSNGAYYEQYF.

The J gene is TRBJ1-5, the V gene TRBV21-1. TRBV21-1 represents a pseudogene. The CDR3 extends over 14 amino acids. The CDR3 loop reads CASSKVAGNQPQHF. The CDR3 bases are TGTGCCAGCAGCAAAGTCGCGGGGAATCAGCCCCAGCATTTT.

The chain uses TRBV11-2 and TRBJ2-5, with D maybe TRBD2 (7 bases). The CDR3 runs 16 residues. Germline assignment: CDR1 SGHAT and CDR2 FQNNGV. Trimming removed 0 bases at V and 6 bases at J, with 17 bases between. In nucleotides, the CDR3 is TGTGCCAGCAGCTTAGATATGCGGGGGCTAAGAAAGACCCAGTACTTC. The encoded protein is CASSLDMRGLRKTQYF.

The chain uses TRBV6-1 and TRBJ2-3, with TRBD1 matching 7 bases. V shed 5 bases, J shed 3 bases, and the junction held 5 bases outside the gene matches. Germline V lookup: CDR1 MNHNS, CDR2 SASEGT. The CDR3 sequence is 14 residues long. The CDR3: CASSPLTGTDTQYF. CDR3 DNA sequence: TGTGCCAGCAGTCCGCTGACAGGGACAGATACGCAGTATTTT.

The CDR3 here is CASSVAFGTWTSNNEQFF. In DNA, the CDR3 is TGTGCCAGCAGCGTAGCTTTTGGGACATGGACTAGTAACAATGAGCAGTTCTTC. The chain couples TRBV9 to TRBJ2-1, with a weak D call TRBD2 (7 bases). The CDR3 covers 18 residues. From germline, CDR1 is SGDLS and CDR2 YYNGEE. Between the trimmed V and J ends, which lost 0 bases and 5 bases, there was a span of 21 bases.

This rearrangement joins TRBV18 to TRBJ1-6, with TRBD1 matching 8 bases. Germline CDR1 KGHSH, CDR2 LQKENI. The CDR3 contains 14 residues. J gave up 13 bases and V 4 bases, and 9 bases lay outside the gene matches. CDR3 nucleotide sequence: TGTGCCAGCTCACTACGGGACAGGTCATCCCCCCTCCACTTT. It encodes CASSLRDRSSPLHF.

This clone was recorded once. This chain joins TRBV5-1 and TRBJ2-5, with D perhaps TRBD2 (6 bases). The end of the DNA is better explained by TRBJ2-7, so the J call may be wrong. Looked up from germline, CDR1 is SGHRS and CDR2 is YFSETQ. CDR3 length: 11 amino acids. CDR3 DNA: TGCGCCAGCCGGGAGAGCTACGAGCAGTACTTC. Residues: CASRESYEQYF.

The CDR3 here is CAISRGQGDGYTF. CDR3 DNA: TGTGCCATCAGTCGGGGACAGGGGGATGGCTACACCTTC. J is TRBJ1-2 and V is TRBV10-3, with 11 bases matching TRBD1. The CDR3 length is 13 residues. Germline CDR1 reads ENHRY; CDR2 reads SYGVKD. V dropped 5 bases and J dropped 6; count of bases not matched to a gene: 2.

CDR3 DNA: TGTGCCAGCAGTTCCCCCCTAGCGGGGGTGAAAAACATTCAGTACTTC. It codes for CASSSPLAGVKNIQYF. This rearrangement joins TRBV7-9 to TRBJ2-4, with 10 positions matching TRBD2. CDR3 size: 16 residues. J gave up 4 bases and V 6 bases, and 9 bases lay outside the gene matches. CDR1 is SEHNR, CDR2 FQNEAQ, per germline (reference sequence).

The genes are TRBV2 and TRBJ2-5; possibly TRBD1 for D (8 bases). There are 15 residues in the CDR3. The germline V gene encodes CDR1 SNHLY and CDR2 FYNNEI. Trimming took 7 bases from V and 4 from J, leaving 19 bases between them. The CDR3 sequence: CASTQQGGLGETQYF. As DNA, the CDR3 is TGTGCCAGCACTCAACAGGGGGGGTTAGGAGAGACCCAGTACTTC.

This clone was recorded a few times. CDR3 amino acids: CASRGGTSLSGANVLTF. The DNA of the CDR3 is TGTGCCAGCAGAGGGGGAACTTCGCTGTCTGGGGCCAACGTCCTGACTTTC. The chain uses TRBV28 and TRBJ2-6, with a possible D match to TRBD1 (6 bases). Between the trimmed V and J ends, which lost 6 bases and 1 base, there was a span of 16 bases. Germline assignment: CDR1 MDHEN and CDR2 SYDVKM. CDR3 length: 17 amino acids.

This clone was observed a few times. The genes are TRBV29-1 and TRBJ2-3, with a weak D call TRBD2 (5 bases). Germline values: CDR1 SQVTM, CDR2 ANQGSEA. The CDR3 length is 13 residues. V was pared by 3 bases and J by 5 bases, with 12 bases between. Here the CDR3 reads CSVDRLAGDTQYF. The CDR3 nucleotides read TGCAGCGTTGATAGGCTAGCTGGAGATACGCAGTATTTT.

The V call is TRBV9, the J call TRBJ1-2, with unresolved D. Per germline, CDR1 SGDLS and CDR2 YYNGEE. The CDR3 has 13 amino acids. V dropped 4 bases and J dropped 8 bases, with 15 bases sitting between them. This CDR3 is CASSPNTGYGYTF. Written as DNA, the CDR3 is TGTGCCAGCAGCCCAAACACGGGGTACGGCTACACCTTC.

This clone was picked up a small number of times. This CDR3 reads CASSGQYQETQYF. The CDR3 nucleotides read TGCGCCAGCAGCGGACAGTACCAAGAGACCCAGTACTTC. The chain employs TRBV10-2 and TRBJ2-5; tentatively, D is TRBD1 (6 bases). V lost 6 bases and J lost 0, with 8 bases in between. CDR1 WSHSY and CDR2 SAAADI come from the germline V gene. This CDR3 contains 13 residues.

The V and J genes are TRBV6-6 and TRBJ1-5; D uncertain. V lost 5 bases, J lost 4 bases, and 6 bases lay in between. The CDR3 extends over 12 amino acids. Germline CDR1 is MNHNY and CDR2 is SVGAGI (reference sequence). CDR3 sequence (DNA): TGTGCCAGCAGTCAGTGGAATCAGCCCCAGCATTTT. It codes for CASSQWNQPQHF.